There are many counts of the clone carrying this T cell receptor beta chain. Exclusion criteria comprised uncontrolled infection, other autoimmune disease, pregnancy or lactation. The blood specimen was taken at initial hyperthyroidism diagnosis, before any ophthalmopathy symptoms. Extraction of PBMCs used approximately 10 ml of fresh peripheral blood. CDR1 is MNHNS and CDR2 is SASEGT in the germline V gene. V trimming: 5 bases; J trimming: 2 bases; junction bases outside the gene matches: 5. This CDR3 region has 15 residues. These data originate in a study of T cells in Graves' hyperthyroidism and ophthalmopathy. In the study overall: Peripheral blood sampling occurred at initial diagnosis, before any treatment.

Amplified regions were TCR beta CDR3 sequences from RNA transcripts. The HTBI primer set was used in a first-round RT-PCR of the TCR CDR3. Via MiXCR, TCRdb re-called the multiplex PCR reads, giving one row per CDR3 protein. Here the sample spans about 290,000 distinct CDR3 sequences, roughly 13% being singletons. V and J are TRBV6-1 and TRBJ2-2, with 7 bases lining up with TRBD1. Sequenced input: blood. The clonotype was recovered from a woman aged 25 to 45 with Graves' hyperthyroidism that later progressed to Graves' ophthalmopathy. The CDR3: CASSPGTANTGELFF. The CDR3 nucleotides are TGTGCCAGCAGTCCCGGGACAGCAAACACCGGGGAGCTGTTTTTT.